The 5 T cell receptor beta chains below were found in one sample sequenced in a study of blood T cell repertoires in COVID-19. The method was immunoSEQ multiplex PCR; TCRdb's version includes in-frame clones alone and lacks a portion of them. The sample contains about 310,000 clones, over 75% of which appear only once. The material sequenced was peripheral blood. These receptor sequences come from a man aged 45-60 years with active or convalescent COVID-19.

The genes are TRBV5-4 and TRBJ2-3; 7 nucleotides align to TRBD1. The CDR3 has 13 amino acids. Germline trimming cut 3 bases from V and 5 bases from J; bases unmatched to any gene: 3. Germline values: CDR1 SGHNT, CDR2 YYREEE (reference sequence). The CDR3 loop reads CASSSGQVDTQYF. The CDR3, as DNA: TGTGCCAGCAGCTCCGGACAGGTAGATACGCAGTATTTT. Combining the CDR3 with reference TRBV5-4 and TRBJ2-3 gives the whole variable domain ETGVTQSPTHLIKTRGQQVTLRCSSQSGHNTVSWYQQALGQGPQFIFQYYREEENGRGNFPPRFSGLQFPNYSSELNVNALELDDSALYLCASSSGQVDTQYFGPGTRLTVL.

V and J are TRBV19 and TRBJ1-2, with D maybe TRBD1 (5 bases). The germline V and J ends were trimmed by 5 bases and 3 bases, with 16 bases remaining between them. Germline values: CDR1 LNHDA, CDR2 SQIVND (reference sequence). The CDR3 consists of 15 residues. CDR3 protein: CASSPAGLGHYGYTF. In nucleotides, the CDR3 is TGTGCCAGTAGTCCTGCGGGACTGGGCCACTATGGCTACACCTTC.

With regard to this clone: At the DNA level, this CDR3 is encoded by other sequences in the same sample as well. This chain connects TRBV11-2 to TRBJ1-1, with D maybe TRBD1 (5 bases). Trimming removed 1 base from V and 4 bases from J, with 10 bases in between. This CDR3 is built from 14 residues. Germline CDR1 is SGHAT and CDR2 is FQNNGV. As DNA, the CDR3 is TGTGCCAGCAGCTTAGCTGGGGGGGTCACTGAAGCTTTCTTT. Translating it yields CASSLAGGVTEAFF.

The chain is built from TRBV18 and TRBJ1-5; 9 bases map to TRBD1. The ends lost 3 bases at V and 0 bases at J; junction bases unmatched: 6. This CDR3 is built from 17 residues. Per the germline V gene, CDR1 is KGHSH and CDR2 is LQKENI. CDR3 DNA sequence: TGTGCCAGCTCACCTAACCCGACAGGGGGTAGCAATCAGCCCCAGCATTTT. Protein product: CASSPNPTGGSNQPQHF.

The chain carries TRBV28 and TRBJ2-7; 9 nucleotides match TRBD1. The CDR3 runs 13 residues. Germline V lookup: CDR1 MDHEN, CDR2 SYDVKM. V shed 10 bases and J 5 bases; nucleotides not matched to a gene: 9. The CDR3 bases are TGTGCCATCGGACAGGGGAATATCGACGAGCAGTACTTC. Its protein is CAIGQGNIDEQYF.